This TCR beta chain stems from a study of blood T cell repertoires in COVID-19. Overall study: PBMCs, B-cell-depleted T cells, or T cells provided the cDNA or gDNA that made up the material.

Using immunoSEQ multiplex PCR, the repertoire was profiled, and TCRdb retains in-frame clones only, with some absent. The sample has around 140,000 clones, 75% to 90% seen once. V shed 6 bases, J shed 7 bases, and the junction held 7 bases outside the gene matches. The CDR3 loop spans 13 amino acids. The germline CDR1 and CDR2 sequences are SQVTM and ANQGSEA. Input material: PBMCs or T cells enriched from blood (not recorded which). The sequence derives from a woman in her thirties or forties who had been exposed to COVID-19. The V and J genes are TRBV29-1 and TRBJ2-7, with 12 bases aligning to TRBD1. Here the CDR3 reads CSVARDRGREQYF. CDR3 DNA sequence: TGCAGCGTGGCCCGGGACAGGGGGCGTGAGCAGTACTTC.